Listed below are T cell receptor beta chains from one sample, sequenced in a study of shared clonotypes between healthy human individuals. Sequencing was performed with immunoSEQ multiplex PCR; in TCRdb, only in-frame clones are kept and a portion is missing. Here the sample spans around 600,000 clones, almost 97% being singletons. The specimen sequenced was naive CD4+ T cells sorted from blood. These receptors were taken from a woman younger than 45 in good health. CDR3s include the opening cysteine and the closing phenylalanine or tryptophan. The D gene is left open where the match is weak. For some rows the clone size is stated as once, few or many, or as a class when expanded; others skip it.

>TRBV4-1|TRBD2|-|TRBJ2-7
TGCGCCAGCAGCCAAGTTGGACTAGCGGGAGGGCCGCTCTGGCAGAAGCAGTACTTC
CASSQVGLAGGPLWQKQYF
>TRBV5-4|TRBD1|-|TRBJ1-5
TGTGCCAGCAGCGAACAGGGGGGAAATCAGCCCCAGCATTTT
CASSEQGGNQPQHF
>TRBV6-6|-|-|TRBJ1-1
TGTGCCAGCAGAAAGAGTACGACTGAAGCTTTCTTT
CASRKSTTEAFF
>TRBV4-1|TRBD2|-|TRBJ2-7
TGCGCCAGCAGCCAAGGACTAGCGGGAGAATGGGCCTACGAGCAGTACTTC
CASSQGLAGEWAYEQYF
>TRBV7-3|-|-|TRBJ2-7
TGTGCCAGCAGCTTGGGACCCAACTACGAGCAGTACTTC
CASSLGPNYEQYF
>TRBV18|-|once|TRBJ2-1
TGTGCCAGCTCACCAGGTGGGGAGTTCAATGAGCAGTTCTTC
CASSPGGEFNEQFF
>TRBV5-1|TRBD1|-|TRBJ2-7
TGCGCCAGCAGTGGGACAGGCGACGTTTACGAGCAGTACTTC
CASSGTGDVYEQYF
>TRBV27|TRBD2|-|TRBJ2-5
TGTGCCAGCAGTAAAGCGGGAGGTGAGACCCAGTACTTC
CASSKAGGETQYF
>TRBV28|TRBD1|-|TRBJ1-2
TGTGCCAGCAGTGGCCAGGGGGCGCGGCATGGCTACACCTTC
CASSGQGARHGYTF
>TRBV30|TRBD1|-|TRBJ1-4
TGTGCCTGGGAAGCGGACAGGGGGCGTAATAAACTGTTTTTT
CAWEADRGRNKLFF
>TRBV7-9|TRBD1|-|TRBJ2-2
TGTGCCAGCAGCCAGACAGGGGGACAGGGTGCGAGTGCAGAGCTGTTTTTT
CASSQTGGQGASAELFF
>TRBV7-9|-|-|TRBJ1-1
TGTGCCAGCAGCACCCGGACAGAAGGAATAAGGGCTTTCTTT
CASSTRTEGIRAFF
>TRBV21-1|-|-|TRBJ1-5
TGTGCCAGCAGCGAACAGGGGGAGGAGAATCAGCCCCAGCATTTT
CASSEQGEENQPQHF
>TRBV5-4|-|-|TRBJ1-1
TGTGCCAGCAGCTCTCGACAGGTGGAGGTCACTGAAGCTTTCTTT
CASSSRQVEVTEAFF
>TRBV19|TRBD2|-|TRBJ2-3
TGTGCCAGTAGTATCTTGGCGGGAGGCGACACAGATACGCAGTATTTT
CASSILAGGDTDTQYF
>TRBV18|-|once|TRBJ1-2
TGTGCCAGCTCACCGCCTGAAAACTATGGCTACACCTTC
CASSPPENYGYTF
>TRBV28|TRBD1|-|TRBJ2-7
TGTGCCAGCAGTCCCTTCCCTGGACAGGGGACTTTACACGAGCAGTACTTC
CASSPFPGQGTLHEQYF
>TRBV5-1|TRBD2|-|TRBJ2-7
TGCGCCAGCAGCCCGGCCAGCGGGAGGGTCCTCTCCTACGAGCAGTACTTC
CASSPASGRVLSYEQYF
>TRBV5-8|-|-|TRBJ1-5
TGTGCCAGCAGCTTCCGACAGATGGTGGAGCCCCAGCATTTT
CASSFRQMVEPQHF
>TRBV6-5|TRBD1|-|TRBJ1-3
TGTGCCAGCAGTCAAGACAGGGGGCCTGGAAACACCATATATTTT
CASSQDRGPGNTIYF